One and the same sample provided the 13 T cell receptor beta chains below, sequenced in a study of neurological immune-mediated disorders. Using its own MiXCR run on the 5' RACE reads, TCRdb lists one record per CDR3 protein. The repertoire includes fewer than 35,000 distinct CDR3 sequences, 3% to 3.5% of them detected once, and 7% sits in the top ten. Sequencing was performed on PBMCs. The receptors were sampled from a woman aged 25 to 39 with multiple sclerosis.

This clonotype has ten or more counts. V is TRBV6-5 and J is TRBJ1-6; D not resolved. Germline CDR1 is MNHEY and CDR2 is SVGAGI. The CDR3 is made up of 13 amino acids. The V gene lost 4 bases and the J gene lost 9 bases, with 10 bases spanning the gap. In nucleotides, the CDR3 is TGTGCCAGCAGTTTGGAGTCTAGTTCACCCCTCCACTTT. Translated, it gives CASSLESSSPLHF.

This clonotype was counted at least ten times. V usage is TRBV7-9 and J usage is TRBJ1-1; D is perhaps TRBD1 (5 bases). The CDR3 is made up of 14 amino acids. From germline, CDR1 is SEHNR and CDR2 FQNEAQ (reference sequence). Trimming removed 2 bases from V and 1 base from J, with 8 bases in between. CDR3 nucleotides: TGTGCCAGCAGCTTAAGCGGGGGGAACACTGAAGCTTTCTTT. Its protein is CASSLSGGNTEAFF.

This clonotype was seen ten or more times. A junction boundary mismatches the germline segment, possibly from a read error. The chain employs TRBV6-6 and TRBJ1-5, with D hard to call. The CDR3 sequence is 15 residues long. Germline assignment: CDR1 MNHNY and CDR2 SVGAGI (reference sequence). CDR3 sequence (DNA): TGTGCCAGCAGTTATATCTATTCTAGCAATCAGCCCCAGAATTTT. This codes for CASSYIYSSNQPQNF.

The sample holds many counts of this clonotype. The chain combines TRBV29-1 with TRBJ2-1; perhaps TRBD1 as D (6 bases). The CDR3 contains 14 residues. CDR1 and CDR2 from the germline V gene are SQVTM and ANQGSEA. V lost 4 bases to trimming and J lost 0 bases, with 10 bases between them. The CDR3 DNA is TGCAGCGTTGCGGACAGCTTCTCCTACAATGAGCAGTTCTTC. Translating gives CSVADSFSYNEQFF.

This clonotype was detected only a few times. The chain joins TRBV27 to TRBJ2-1; 10 nucleotides agree with TRBD1. Germline V gives CDR1 MNHEY, CDR2 SMNVEV (reference sequence). J gave up 3 bases and V 6 bases, and 2 bases lay outside the gene matches. This CDR3 is 14 amino acids long. The CDR3 region is CASSGTGVYNEQFF. In DNA form, the CDR3 reads TGTGCCAGCAGCGGGACAGGGGTCTACAATGAGCAGTTCTTC.

This clonotype was picked up many times. The CDR3: CASSVDLAGEGRNEQFF. The CDR3, as DNA: TGTGCCAGCAGCGTAGATCTAGCGGGGGAAGGGAGGAATGAGCAGTTCTTC. The chain recombines TRBV9 with TRBJ2-1; 10 bases are a match to TRBD2. Germline V CDR1 and CDR2: SGDLS, YYNGEE. V lost 0 bases to trimming and J lost 7 bases; unmatched junction nucleotides: 10. There are 17 residues in the CDR3. The full variable domain, in which reference TRBV9 and TRBJ2-1 provide the parts outside the CDR3, is DSGVTQTPKHLITATGQRVTLRCSPRSGDLSVYWYQQSLDQGLQFLIQYYNGEERAKGNILERFSAQQFPDLHSELNLSSLELGDSALYFCASSVDLAGEGRNEQFFGPGTRLTVL.

The rearrangement joins TRBV7-2 to TRBJ1-1, with TRBD1 matching over 7 bases. CDR3 length: 13 amino acids. V dropped 6 bases and J dropped 0; count of bases not matched to a gene: 1. Per the germline V gene, CDR1 is SGHTA and CDR2 is FQGNSA. CDR3 residues: CASRTGVNTEAFF. In nucleotides, the CDR3 is TGTGCCAGCAGAACAGGGGTGAACACTGAAGCTTTCTTT.

Many counts were recorded for this clonotype. The DNA of the CDR3 is TGTGCCAGCAGTCCGGGGACCGATCAAGAGACCCAGTACTTC. Residues: CASSPGTDQETQYF. V is TRBV12-3 or TRBV12-4 and J is TRBJ2-5; D possibly uses TRBD1 or TRBD2 (5 bases each). The CDR3 length is 14 residues. V shed 5 bases and J shed 2 bases, with 12 bases lying between them.

This clonotype has just a few counts. Just one base apart from a much larger clone, this may be a read error. The final CDR3 position lacks the conserved phenylalanine or tryptophan, pointing to a likely read error. This chain joins TRBV6-5 and TRBJ2-1; D remains unclear. Trimming cost V 0 bases and J 10 bases, with 7 bases left between them. The CDR3 spans 12 residues. Germline CDR1 is MNHEY and CDR2 is SVGAGI. The CDR3 region is CASSYSGWEQFI. The CDR3 nucleotides are TGTGCCAGCAGTTACTCGGGCTGGGAGCAGTTCATC.

This clonotype appeared many times. The chain recombines TRBV5-5 with TRBJ2-7; 7 bases are a match to TRBD2. After removal of 4 bases from V and 5 bases from J, the junction contained 6 bases not matched to a gene. The CDR3 runs to 13 residues. Germline CDR1 and CDR2: SGHKS and YYEKEE (reference sequence). CDR3 sequence reads: CASSTFGTNEQYF. CDR3 coding DNA: TGTGCCAGCAGCACCTTCGGGACTAACGAGCAGTACTTC.

This clonotype appeared many times. At one of its ends the junction is not consistent with the germline gene, which may arise from a read error. The rearrangement links TRBV5-1 to TRBJ1-6; 9 nucleotides agree with TRBD1. The germline V gene has CDR1 SGHRS and CDR2 YFSETQ. CDR3 size: 15 residues. CDR3 DNA: TGCGCCAGCAGCTCACAGGGGGCAAGAAATTCACCCCTACACTTT. As protein: CASSSQGARNSPLHF.

This clonotype was seen many times. The chain uses TRBV6-2 or TRBV6-3 and TRBJ2-3; D is undetermined. V dropped 4 bases and J dropped 5 bases, with 19 bases sitting between them. CDR1 and CDR2 from the germline V gene are MNHEY and SVGEGT. The length of the CDR3 is 16 residues. The CDR3, as DNA: TGTGCCAGCAGTTTCCTCTCCCCCCCTTACGGAGATACGCAGTATTTT. It specifies CASSFLSPPYGDTQYF.

This chain uses TRBV5-1 with TRBJ2-1, with TRBD1 matching over 8 bases. Germline assignment: CDR1 SGHRS and CDR2 YFSETQ. V trimming: 1 base; J trimming: 3 bases; junction bases outside the gene matches: 3. This CDR3 contains 15 residues. The CDR3 DNA sequence: TGCGCCAGCAGCTTGACGACAGGGGACTACAATGAGCAGTTCTTC. Amino acid sequence: CASSLTTGDYNEQFF.